Here is one T cell receptor (beta chain) with its context. The sample belongs to a study of blood T cell repertoires in COVID-19. Study details: The samples span acute and convalescent COVID-19 from the United States, Italy and Spain.

The study drew participants aged about 18 to 95 years from 20 to 30 US areas. Recovery among Cohort 3 donors was established by two negative PCRs, clearance, or symptom resolution. V lost 6 bases to trimming and J lost 0 bases, with 11 bases between them. The CDR3 is 14 residues long. Germline lookup yields CDR1 MGHDK and CDR2 SYGVNS. In the study's own analysis: Estimation of nucleated cell counts relied on the amplification of reference gene primers. Generated by immunoSEQ multiplex PCR, the TCRdb table keeps only in-frame clones and is missing some. The V and J calls and clone size are taken from that table; D and trimming were inferred from the DNA. The table shows roughly 250,000 clones, with 85% to 90% occurring only once.

This TCR came from a woman aged 50 to 60 who had recovered from COVID-19. Sample: PBMCs or T cells enriched from blood (not recorded which). The genes are TRBV25-1 and TRBJ1-1, with no clear D. This chain's CDR3 is CASRASRLNTEAFF. The CDR3 DNA reads TGTGCCAGCAGAGCCTCTAGATTGAACACTGAAGCTTTCTTT. Full variable domain (remainder filled in from reference TRBV25-1 and TRBJ1-1): EADIYQTPRYLVIGTGKKITLECSQTMGHDKMYWYQQDPGMELHLIHYSYGVNSTEKGDLSSESTVSRIRTEHFPLTLESARPSHTSQYLCASRASRLNTEAFFGQGTRLTVV.